This T cell receptor beta chain was found in a study of blood T cell repertoires in COVID-19. About the research overall: Italy, Spain and the United States were the sources of the convalescent and acute COVID-19 samples. Sources were T cells, B-cell-depleted T cells, or PBMCs; the material itself was cDNA or gDNA.

TCRdb's table, derived via immunoSEQ multiplex PCR, lists solely in-frame clones and lacks some. The sample contains about 90,000 clones, roughly 90% of which appear only once. Seattle researchers signed up patients amid active infection and tracked them longitudinally. The CDR3 totals 13 residues. CDR1 is SGHAT and CDR2 is FQDESV in the germline V gene (reference sequence). Trimming took off 4 bases at V and 7 bases at J, with 8 bases between the two ends. Material for sequencing was peripheral blood. The receptor's source is a man aged 50 or older with COVID-19, enrolled during active disease. The chain joins TRBV11-1 to TRBJ1-6; D gene uncertain. CDR3 residues: CASSSTRNSPLHF. The CDR3 nucleotides are TGTGCCAGCAGCTCCACCCGGAATTCACCCCTCCACTTT. Based on the CDR3 plus reference TRBV11-1 and TRBJ1-6, the full variable domain is EAEVAQSPRYKITEKSQAVAFWCDPISGHATLYWYRQILGQGPELLVQFQDESVVDDSQLPKDRFSAERLKGVDSTLKIQPAELGDSAMYLCASSSTRNSPLHFGNGTRLTVT.